The 13 T cell receptor beta chains below were found in one sample sequenced in a study of T cell responses to AZD1222 COVID-19 vaccine. TCRdb's copy holds only in-frame clones and misses some; the assay was immunoSEQ multiplex PCR. The data contain about 170,000 clones, over 75% of them singletons. The material was peripheral blood, obtained on day 0 of AZD1222 vaccination. These receptors all stem from an adult in good health.

The V and J genes are TRBV18 and TRBJ1-1, with a tentative D call TRBD1 (6 bases). Per the germline V gene, CDR1 is KGHSH and CDR2 is LQKENI. V lost 1 base and J 6 bases, leaving 6 bases between the germline ends. The CDR3 extends over 12 amino acids. CDR3 coding DNA: TGTGCCAGCTCACCACAGGGGGCTGAAGCTTTCTTT. Translation gives CASSPQGAEAFF.

J is TRBJ2-5 and V is TRBV5-1; unclear D gene. Germline V gives CDR1 SGHRS, CDR2 YFSETQ. The V and J ends lost 1 base and 2 bases respectively, with 9 bases between them. CDR3 length: 14 amino acids. The CDR3 coding sequence is TGCGCCAGCAGCTTGTTAGGAGAACAAGAGACCCAGTACTTC. Translation: CASSLLGEQETQYF.

The rearrangement joins TRBV4-2 to TRBJ1-2; D remains ambiguous. V was cut by 0 bases and J by 8 bases, with 16 bases left in between. Germline V lookup: CDR1 LGHNA, CDR2 YNFKEQ. The CDR3 covers 15 residues. This CDR3 reads CASSQDFGQASGYTF. CDR3 nucleotides: TGTGCCAGCAGCCAAGATTTCGGGCAGGCCTCGGGCTACACCTTC.

The rearrangement joins TRBV28 to TRBJ2-3, with D hard to call. The CDR3 covers 13 residues. CDR1 MDHEN and CDR2 SYDVKM come from the germline V gene. Trimming took off 1 base at V and 4 bases at J, with 6 bases between the two ends. The CDR3 protein is CASSLSTADTQYF. Here the CDR3 DNA reads TGTGCCAGCAGTTTATCCACAGCAGATACGCAGTATTTT.

The chain combines TRBV6-7 with TRBJ1-4; 8 bases are shared with TRBD1. TRBV6-7 is filed as an ORF, its function uncertain. The CDR3 spans 20 residues. V lost 2 bases, J lost 0 bases, and 14 bases stayed unmatched. The CDR3 bases are TGTGCCAGCAGTTACCGTCGACGGAGGGACAGGCTTGCAACTAATGAAAAACTGTTTTTT. It specifies CASSYRRRRDRLATNEKLFF.

The genes are TRBV19 and TRBJ2-5; possibly TRBD1 for D (5 bases). Germline CDR1 and CDR2: LNHDA and SQIVND (reference sequence). V lost 7 bases to trimming and J lost 5 bases, with 20 bases between them. This CDR3 is built from 15 residues. CDR3 region: CASKSLLGAGETQYF. In DNA, the CDR3 is TGTGCCAGTAAATCGCTTTTAGGGGCTGGTGAGACCCAGTACTTC.

V gene TRBV10-1 combines with J gene TRBJ2-2, with D unclear. Germline CDR1 reads WNHNN; CDR2 reads SYGVQD (reference sequence). The CDR3 contains 14 residues. V was trimmed by 3 bases and J by 2 bases, leaving 7 bases between them. CDR3 region: CASSDSLNTGELFF. Written as DNA, the CDR3 is TGCGCCAGCAGTGACAGCCTAAACACCGGGGAGCTGTTTTTT.

CDR3 bases: TGTGCCAGCAGCTTCCAGACGAACACCGGGGAGCTGTTTTTT. Protein product: CASSFQTNTGELFF. The V and J genes are TRBV5-6 and TRBJ2-2, with D unresolved. The germline V gene encodes CDR1 SGHDT and CDR2 YYEEEE. V was pared by 2 bases and J by 0 bases, with 5 bases between. The CDR3 contains 14 residues.

The chain carries TRBV7-9 and TRBJ1-2; TRBD1 aligns across 10 bases. The CDR3 is 15 amino acids. Germline V lookup: CDR1 SEHNR, CDR2 FQNEAQ (reference sequence). Trimming removed 5 bases from V and 3 bases from J; junction bases left unmatched: 6. CDR3 nucleotides: TGTGCCAGCAGCCCCTTCGGGACAGGGGACTATGGCTACACCTTC. Translating gives CASSPFGTGDYGYTF.

The chain is built from TRBV29-1 and TRBJ1-1, with D maybe TRBD1 (5 bases). V was pared by 6 bases and J by 7 bases, with 15 bases between. The length of the CDR3 is 12 residues. In germline, CDR1 is SQVTM, CDR2 ANQGSEA. The CDR3 is CSVIGWGNEAFF. In nucleotides, the CDR3 is TGCAGCGTCATAGGGTGGGGGAATGAAGCTTTCTTT.

CDR3 amino acids: CASRSAGINSGGYTF. The CDR3 DNA is TGTGCCAGCAGGTCAGCCGGGATCAACAGTGGTGGCTACACCTTC. This chain links TRBV11-2 with TRBJ1-2; D unresolved. V shed 6 bases and J shed 7 bases, with 21 bases lying between them. The CDR3 length is 15 residues. Germline loops: CDR1 SGHAT, CDR2 FQNNGV.

J is TRBJ2-5 and V is TRBV2, with 9 bases that match TRBD2. Per the germline V gene, CDR1 is SNHLY and CDR2 is FYNNEI. The CDR3 consists of 15 residues. After removal of 5 bases from V and 5 bases from J, the junction contained 9 bases not matched to a gene. As DNA, the CDR3 is TGTGCCAGCAGTACCCTAGCGGGAAGGGGGGAGACCCAGTACTTC. Residues: CASSTLAGRGETQYF.

The chain employs TRBV27 and TRBJ2-5; D not certain. Between the trimmed V and J ends, which lost 8 bases and 1 base, there was a span of 14 bases. The CDR3 is 14 amino acids. Germline loops: CDR1 MNHEY, CDR2 SMNVEV (reference sequence). CDR3 protein: CASSAISLQETQYF. CDR3 sequence (DNA): TGTGCCAGCTCAGCGATCTCGCTCCAAGAGACCCAGTACTTC.